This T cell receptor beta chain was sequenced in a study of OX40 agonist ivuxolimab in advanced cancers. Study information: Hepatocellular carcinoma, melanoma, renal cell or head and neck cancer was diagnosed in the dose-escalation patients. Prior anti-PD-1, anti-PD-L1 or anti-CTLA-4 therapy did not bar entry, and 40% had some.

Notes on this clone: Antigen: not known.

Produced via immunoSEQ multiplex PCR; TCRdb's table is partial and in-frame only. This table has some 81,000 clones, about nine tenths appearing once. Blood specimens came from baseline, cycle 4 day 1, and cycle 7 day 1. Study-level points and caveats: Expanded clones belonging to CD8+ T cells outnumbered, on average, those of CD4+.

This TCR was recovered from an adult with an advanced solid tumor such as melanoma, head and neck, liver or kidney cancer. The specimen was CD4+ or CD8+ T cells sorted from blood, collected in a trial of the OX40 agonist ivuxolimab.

CDR3 sequence: CASGLVRKTGTGNTIYF. The CDR3 bases are TGTGCTAGTGGTTTGGTACGGAAGACAGGGACTGGAAACACCATATATTTT. V gene TRBV12-5 combines with J gene TRBJ1-3; 7 nucleotides agree with TRBD1. The CDR3 covers 17 residues. Per germline, CDR1 LGHNT and CDR2 FRNRAP. With 0 bases clipped from V and 2 bases from J, the junction kept 7 bases outside the gene matches.